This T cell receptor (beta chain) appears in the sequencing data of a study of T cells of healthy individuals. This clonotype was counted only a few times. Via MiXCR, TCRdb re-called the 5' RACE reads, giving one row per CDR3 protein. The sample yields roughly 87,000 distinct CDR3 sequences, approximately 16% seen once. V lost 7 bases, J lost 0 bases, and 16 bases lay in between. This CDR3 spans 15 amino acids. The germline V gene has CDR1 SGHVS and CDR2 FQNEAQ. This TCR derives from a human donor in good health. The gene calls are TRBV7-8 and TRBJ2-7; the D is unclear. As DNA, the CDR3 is TGTGCCAGCATCCCCGAAAGGTTTAGCTCCTACGAGCAGTACTTC. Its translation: CASIPERFSSYEQYF. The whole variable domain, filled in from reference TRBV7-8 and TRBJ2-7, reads GAGVSQSPRYKVAKRGQDVALRCDPISGHVSLFWYQQALGQGPEFLTYFQNEAQLDKSGLPSDRFFAERPEGSVSTLKIQRTQQEDSAVYLCASIPERFSSYEQYFGPGTRLTVT.